One sample yielded the 10 T cell receptor beta chains listed below, sequenced in a study of identical twins. TCRdb processed the 5' RACE reads anew with MiXCR; each CDR3 protein has one entry. Of about 340,000 distinct CDR3 sequences detected, 10% to 15% appear once; the ten largest clones hold more than 6%. In addition, the sample was reused for a study of yellow fever vaccine responses in identical twins.

The material sequenced was CD8+ T cells sorted from blood. These receptor sequences come from a woman aged 18-30 years in good health.

The genes are TRBV4-2 and TRBJ1-1; D uncertain. Germline V CDR1 and CDR2: LGHNA, YNFKEQ. The CDR3 loop spans 14 amino acids. The ends were cut back, 0 bases at V and 7 bases at J, with 12 bases in the middle. The CDR3 coding sequence is TGTGCCAGCAGCCAAGAATGGACCGGGATTGAAGCTTTCTTT. Translating gives CASSQEWTGIEAFF.

This clonotype occurred a few times. The chain joins TRBV7-8 to TRBJ2-7, with TRBD1 matching over 9 bases. The CDR3 sequence is 14 residues long. V gave up 5 bases and J gave up 5 bases; unmatched junction bases: 7. In germline, CDR1 is SGHVS, CDR2 FQNEAQ. This CDR3 is CASSARDRVHEQYF. DNA for the CDR3: TGTGCCAGCAGCGCCCGGGACAGGGTCCACGAGCAGTACTTC.

This clonotype was counted between two and nine times. The rearrangement joins TRBV4-1 to TRBJ1-2, with D possibly matching TRBD1 (5 bases). This CDR3 is 17 amino acids long. Germline CDR1 MGHRA, CDR2 YSYEKL. V was shortened by 0 bases and J by 6 bases, with 20 bases between the two germline ends. The CDR3 here is CASSQERGGRAPDGYTF. Written as DNA, the CDR3 is TGCGCCAGCAGCCAAGAAAGGGGAGGCAGGGCCCCGGATGGCTACACCTTC.

This clonotype was recorded a few times. The genes are TRBV28 and TRBJ1-5, with 7 bases that match TRBD1. Looked up from germline, CDR1 is MDHEN and CDR2 is SYDVKM. Trimming took 6 bases from V and 7 from J; bases not matched to a gene: 9. There are 14 residues in the CDR3. CDR3 sequence (DNA): TGTGCCAGCAGCCCCACAGGGGAGGAGCAGCCCCAGCATTTT. Protein product: CASSPTGEEQPQHF.

This clonotype was seen a few times. DNA of the CDR3: TGTGCCAGCAGTTGGGAGGGGCCGGGTTCACCCCTCCACTTT. It yields the protein CASSWEGPGSPLHF. The chain combines TRBV27 with TRBJ1-6; maybe TRBD1 (5 bases). Looked up from germline, CDR1 is MNHEY and CDR2 is SMNVEV (reference sequence). Trimming removed 4 bases at V and 9 bases at J, with 13 bases between. This CDR3 spans 14 amino acids.

The CDR3 sequence: CASSYSSPLNYEQYF. The CDR3 DNA sequence: TGTGCCAGCAGTTACTCGTCACCCCTAAACTACGAGCAGTACTTC. The chain carries TRBV6-5 and TRBJ2-7, with D hard to call. V lost 0 bases and J lost 3, with 12 bases in between. CDR3 length: 15 residues. CDR1 is MNHEY, CDR2 SVGAGI, per germline.

This chain links TRBV12-3 or TRBV12-4 with TRBJ1-5; no reliable D call. The CDR3 has 14 residues. V was pared by 7 bases and J by 4 bases, with 14 bases between. Here the CDR3 DNA reads TGTGCCAGCACCCCCGGAGACGAGAATCAGCCCCAGCATTTT. Translated, it gives CASTPGDENQPQHF.

This clonotype was found many times. The chain links TRBV5-6 to TRBJ1-1, with D uncertain. Germline CDR1 SGHDT, CDR2 YYEEEE. This CDR3 is 12 amino acids long. The V end lost 1 base, the J end lost 7 bases, and 8 bases lay between the germline ends. The CDR3 protein is CASSLSSFEAFF. CDR3 bases: TGTGCCAGCAGCTTGTCCAGCTTTGAAGCTTTCTTT.

This chain's CDR3 is CASHAAKAFF. In nucleotides, the CDR3 is TGTGCCAGCCACGCCGCCAAAGCTTTCTTT. V and J are TRBV18 and TRBJ1-1; D call uncertain. This CDR3 region has 10 residues. CDR1 is KGHSH, CDR2 LQKENI, per germline. Trimming took off 8 bases at V and 9 bases at J, with 10 bases between the two ends.

This clonotype was picked up a small number of times. The chain employs TRBV6-1 and TRBJ2-1; 9 positions agree with TRBD1. CDR1 and CDR2 (germline): MNHNS, SASEGT. The CDR3 consists of 15 residues. Trimming took 6 bases from V and 5 from J; bases not matched to a gene: 8. In DNA, the CDR3 is TGTGCCAGCAGGGGGGACAGGGTGGGCAACAATGAGCAGTTCTTC. Residues: CASRGDRVGNNEQFF.